This TCR beta chain was sequenced for a study of OX40 agonist ivuxolimab in advanced cancers. Study-wide background: The eligibility criteria allowed prior anti-PD-1, anti-PD-L1 or anti-CTLA-4 therapy, and around 40% had some.

CDR1 SGDLS and CDR2 YYNGEE come from the germline V gene. Trimming took 4 bases from V and 1 from J, leaving 6 bases between them. The CDR3 is made up of 12 amino acids. Here immunoSEQ multiplex PCR was the method, and the copy in TCRdb shows in-frame clones only, minus some. Seen here are 70,000 or so clones, about 82% observed once, and the top ten hold 5.5% to 6%. This clone was detected only a few times. The clonotype comes from an adult with an advanced solid tumor such as melanoma, head and neck, liver or kidney cancer. The input for sequencing was CD4+ or CD8+ T cells sorted from blood, taken in a trial of the OX40 agonist ivuxolimab. The chain combines TRBV9 with TRBJ2-7; D is ambiguous. This CDR3 is CASSHLSYEQYF. CDR3 nucleotide sequence: TGTGCCAGCAGCCACCTATCCTACGAGCAGTACTTC.